This TCR beta chain was sequenced during a study of blood T cells in healthy people across ages. Study findings and constraints: PBMCs went unsorted, and a conclusive naive versus antigen-experienced comparison was therefore prevented. The fall in TCR beta diversity per million T cells was roughly linear with age.

The CDR3 is 15 residues long. The germline V and J ends were trimmed by 5 bases and 5 bases, with 13 bases remaining between them. CDR1 and CDR2 (germline): MDHEN, SYDVKM. This clonotype has more than one count but fewer than ten. Its antigen is unknown. It was with a sample-barcoded 5' primer and a J-beta primer mix that a second PCR of about 6 to 12 cycles was run. With 12 random nucleotides, a template-switch adaptor tagged each individual cDNA molecule. From the 5' RACE reads, TCRdb called clonotypes with MiXCR, one entry per CDR3 protein. Here the sample spans 750,000 to 950,000 distinct CDR3 sequences, about 27% being singletons. The same data also went into a second study, on T cells of mothers and their children. In that study: Persistent microchimeric T cell clones were sought, and none were detected.

The genes are TRBV28 and TRBJ1-6; weak D call: TRBD1 (6 bases). The sequence derives from a woman aged 35 to 49 in good health. Sequencing was done on a sample of blood. CDR3 loop: CASSRIQGDNSPLHF. The DNA for the CDR3 is TGTGCCAGCAGTCGCATACAGGGAGATAATTCACCCCTCCACTTT.